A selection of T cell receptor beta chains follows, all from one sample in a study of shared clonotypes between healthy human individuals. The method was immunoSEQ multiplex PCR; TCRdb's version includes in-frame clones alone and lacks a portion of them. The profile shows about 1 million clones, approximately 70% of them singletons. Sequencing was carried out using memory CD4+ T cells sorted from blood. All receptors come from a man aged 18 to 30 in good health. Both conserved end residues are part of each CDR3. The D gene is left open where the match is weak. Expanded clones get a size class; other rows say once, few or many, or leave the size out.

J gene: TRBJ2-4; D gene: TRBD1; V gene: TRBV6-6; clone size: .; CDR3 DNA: TGTGCCAGCAGCCGCGGACAGGGAGGAGCCAAAAACATTCAGTACTTC; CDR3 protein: CASSRGQGGAKNIQYF
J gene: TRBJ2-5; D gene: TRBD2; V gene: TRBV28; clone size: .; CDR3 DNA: TGTGCCAGCAGTTTAGAGCGGGGGGTCTACACCCAGTACTTC; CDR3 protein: CASSLERGVYTQYF
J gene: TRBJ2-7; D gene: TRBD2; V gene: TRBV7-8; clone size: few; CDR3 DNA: TGTGCCAGCAGCTTAACTAGCGGGTCCTACGAGCAGTACTTC; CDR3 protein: CASSLTSGSYEQYF
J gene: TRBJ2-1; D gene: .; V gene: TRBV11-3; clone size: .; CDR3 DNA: TGTGCCAGCAGCTTAAGTGCCTCGAACTACAATGAGCAGTTCTTC; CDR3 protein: CASSLSASNYNEQFF
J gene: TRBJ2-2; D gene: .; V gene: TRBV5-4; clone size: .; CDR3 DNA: TGTGCCAGCAGCCCTACACCCGGGGGGAACACCGGGGAGCTGTTTTTT; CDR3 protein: CASSPTPGGNTGELFF
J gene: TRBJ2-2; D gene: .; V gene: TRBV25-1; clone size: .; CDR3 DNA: TGTGCGAGACCGAGGGGACGAGAGCTGTTTTTT; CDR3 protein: CARPRGRELFF
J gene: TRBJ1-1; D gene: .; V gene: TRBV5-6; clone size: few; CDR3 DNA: TGTGCCAGCGGGGAGGTCGGGGCTTACACTGAAGCTTTCTTT; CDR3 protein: CASGEVGAYTEAFF
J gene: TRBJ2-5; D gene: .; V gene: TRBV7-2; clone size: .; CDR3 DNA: TGTGCCAGCAGCTTATACCGGGGGGCAGAGACCCAGTACTTC; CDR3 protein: CASSLYRGAETQYF
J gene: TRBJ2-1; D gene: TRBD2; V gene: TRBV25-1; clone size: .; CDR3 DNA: TGTGCCAGCAGTGAAGGGGCGGGGGGGCGGAATGAGCAGTTCTTC; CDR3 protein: CASSEGAGGRNEQFF
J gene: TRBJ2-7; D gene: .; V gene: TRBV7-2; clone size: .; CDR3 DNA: TGTGCCAGCAGCTTAGCATCTTCCTACGAGCAGTACTTC; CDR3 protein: CASSLASSYEQYF
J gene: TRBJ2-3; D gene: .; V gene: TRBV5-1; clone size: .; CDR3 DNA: TGCGCCAGCAGCTTGGGTCTGGATACGCAGTATTTT; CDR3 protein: CASSLGLDTQYF
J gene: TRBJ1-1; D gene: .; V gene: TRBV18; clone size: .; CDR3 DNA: TGTGCCAGCCTATCGACGACAGGAATGAACACTGAAGCTTTCTTT; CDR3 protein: CASLSTTGMNTEAFF
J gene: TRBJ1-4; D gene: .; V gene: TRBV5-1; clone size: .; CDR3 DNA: TGCGCCAGCAGCTTGGGCGGGGGCGAAAAACTGTTTTTT; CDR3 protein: CASSLGGGEKLFF
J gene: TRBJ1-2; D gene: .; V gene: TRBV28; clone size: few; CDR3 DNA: TGTGCCAGCAGTTTTATGGGGCGGGAAAACTATGGCTACACCTTC; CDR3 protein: CASSFMGRENYGYTF
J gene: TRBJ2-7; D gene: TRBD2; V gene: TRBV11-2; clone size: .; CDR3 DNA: TGTGCCAGCAGCGACAGCGGGGGGGCCTACGAGCAGTACTTC; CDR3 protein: CASSDSGGAYEQYF